Shown below are 26 T cell receptor beta chains from a single sample sequenced in a study of T-cell reconstitution after alpha-beta-depleted transplantation in children. As it was prepared, the TCRbeta library received unique molecular identifiers. TCRdb re-called the PCR reads with MiXCR, one entry per CDR3 protein. The sample consists of 600,000 to 700,000 distinct CDR3 sequences, about 12% of them appearing once. The input for sequencing was PBMCs, taken before TCRalphabeta/CD19-depleted stem cell transplant. The receptors stem from a girl aged 2 to 10 with congenital amegakaryocytic thrombocytopenia, due to receive a stem cell transplant.

The rearrangement joins TRBV5-1 to TRBJ2-1, with D uncertain. The germline V gene encodes CDR1 SGHRS and CDR2 YFSETQ. Trimming shortened V by 0 bases and J by 0 bases, and 16 bases separated the two germline ends. The CDR3 runs to 18 residues. The CDR3 sequence: CASSLARFAEASYNEQFF. The CDR3 nucleotides are TGCGCCAGCAGCTTGGCCCGCTTTGCTGAAGCCTCCTACAATGAGCAGTTCTTC.

The chain uses TRBV5-1 and TRBJ1-3, with 8 positions matching TRBD1. The CDR3 is 15 residues long. Germline values: CDR1 SGHRS, CDR2 YFSETQ. J lost 6 bases, V lost 1 base, and 6 bases had no gene match. This CDR3 is CASSLIGQGTNTIYF. DNA of the CDR3: TGCGCCAGCAGCTTGATTGGACAGGGAACAAACACCATATATTTT.

In its sample, this clonotype was seen a few times. V gene TRBV15 combines with J gene TRBJ1-1; tentatively, D is TRBD1 (5 bases). The CDR3 consists of 14 residues. CDR1 LNHNV and CDR2 YYDKDF come from the germline V gene (reference sequence). The germline V and J ends were trimmed by 7 bases and 1 base, with 13 bases remaining between them. CDR3 DNA sequence: TGTGCCACCACGGGGGTGGGCGCGAACACTGAAGCTTTCTTT. Its translation: CATTGVGANTEAFF.

This clonotype was seen repeatedly, ten times or more. A much larger clone lies one base from this, so it may be a read error. The chain recombines TRBV20-1 with TRBJ2-5; D not resolved. CDR1 and CDR2 from the germline V gene are DFQATT and SNEGSKA (reference sequence). The CDR3 extends over 10 amino acids. V dropped 2 bases and J dropped 5 bases, with 3 bases sitting between them. CDR3 in DNA: TGCAGTGCTAGATGGGAGACCCAGTACTTC. Translating it yields CSARWETQYF.

This clonotype was seen a handful of times. The chain links TRBV14 to TRBJ2-7; D remains ambiguous. CDR3 size: 12 residues. V was clipped by 3 bases and J by 3 bases, with 6 bases between them. Germline-derived CDR1 and CDR2 are SGHDN and FVKESK. The CDR3 sequence is CASSQLVYEQYF. CDR3 DNA sequence: TGTGCCAGCAGCCAGCTTGTCTACGAGCAGTACTTC. The whole variable domain, filled in from reference TRBV14 and TRBJ2-7, reads EAGVTQFPSHSVIEKGQTVTLRCDPISGHDNLYWYRRVMGKEIKFLLHFVKESKQDESGMPNNRFLAERTGGTYSTLKVQPAELEDSGVYFCASSQLVYEQYFGPGTRLTVT.

This clonotype was seen ten or more times. The rearrangement uses TRBV20-1 and TRBJ2-5; 11 bases are a match to TRBD2. The ends lost 5 bases at V and 4 bases at J; junction bases unmatched: 12. The CDR3 is made up of 16 amino acids. Germline CDR1 and CDR2: DFQATT and SNEGSKA (reference sequence). The CDR3 is CSAPYLLAGEGETQYF. The CDR3 coding sequence is TGCAGTGCTCCTTATTTACTAGCGGGAGAGGGAGAGACCCAGTACTTC.

This clonotype has just a few counts. The rearrangement links TRBV7-9 to TRBJ1-3; 7 bases agree with TRBD1. The CDR3 extends over 12 amino acids. Germline CDR1 and CDR2: SEHNR and FQNEAQ (reference sequence). The CDR3 DNA reads TGTGCAGCAGGGGGGCTTGGAAACACCATATATTTT. Protein sequence: CAAGGLGNTIYF.

This clonotype was recorded a few times. This chain joins TRBV12-3 or TRBV12-4 and TRBJ2-3, with a tentative D call TRBD2 (6 bases). CDR3 length: 16 residues. V dropped 3 bases and J dropped 2 bases, with 15 bases sitting between them. The CDR3 DNA is TGTGCCAGCAGTTTTGAGGGACTCGATATCACAGATACGCAGTATTTT. This encodes CASSFEGLDITDTQYF.

Ten or more counts support this clonotype. The V call is TRBV29-1, the J call TRBJ2-1, with 11 positions matching TRBD2. This CDR3 has 13 residues. Germline assignment: CDR1 SQVTM and CDR2 ANQGSEA. V dropped 8 bases and J dropped 4; count of bases not matched to a gene: 4. Here the CDR3 reads CSTGLADYNEQFF. In DNA form, the CDR3 reads TGCAGCACGGGACTAGCGGATTACAATGAGCAGTTCTTC.

This clonotype was seen many times. The chain joins TRBV5-1 to TRBJ1-1; D remains ambiguous. Germline V gives CDR1 SGHRS, CDR2 YFSETQ. This CDR3 contains 14 residues. Trimming removed 0 bases from V and 7 bases from J, with 13 bases in between. CDR3 nucleotides: TGCGCCAGCAGCTTGGCCAGTTTTACAGTTGAAGCTTTCTTT. Its translation is CASSLASFTVEAFF.

In its sample, this clonotype was seen a few times. The rearrangement joins TRBV7-3 to TRBJ2-2; 10 bases are shared with TRBD2. J was trimmed by 4 bases and V by 5 bases; bases with no gene match: 7. The germline CDR1 and CDR2 sequences are SGHTA and FQGTGA. CDR3 length equals 16 residues. CDR3 in DNA: TGTGCCAGCAGCCGTCGTAGCGGGAGGAGCACCGGGGAGCTGTTTTTT. Protein sequence: CASSRRSGRSTGELFF. Drawing the rest from reference TRBV7-3 and TRBJ2-2, the complete variable domain is GAGVSQTPSNKVTEKGKYVELRCDPISGHTALYWYRQSLGQGPEFLIYFQGTGAADDSGLPNDRFFAVRPEGSVSTLKIQRTERGDSAVYLCASSRRSGRSTGELFFGEGSRLTVL.

The chain combines TRBV29-1 with TRBJ2-7; D is uncertain. The CDR3 spans 12 residues. The germline CDR1 and CDR2 sequences are SQVTM and ANQGSEA. Trimming took off 5 bases at V and 4 bases at J, with 12 bases between the two ends. CDR3 sequence (DNA): TGCAGCGTTACTCATTCAGGATACGAGCAGTACTTC. This sequence encodes CSVTHSGYEQYF.

This clonotype was detected only a few times. The rearrangement links TRBV6-6 to TRBJ2-1, with D hard to call. This CDR3 spans 12 amino acids. Trimming took 3 bases from V and 7 from J, leaving 7 bases between them. Germline CDR1 and CDR2: MNHNY and SVGAGI (reference sequence). Here the CDR3 DNA reads TGTGCCAGCAGTTATCGAGCTAATGAGCAGTTCTTC. Translated, it gives CASSYRANEQFF.

Of note for this clonotype: This may be a read error, as it is one base from a much larger clone. The chain carries TRBV10-3 and TRBJ2-1; no clear D. Trimming cost V 2 bases and J 9 bases, with 14 bases left between them. The CDR3 covers 14 residues. The germline CDR1 and CDR2 sequences are ENHRY and SYGVKD. CDR3 nucleotide sequence: TGTGCCATCAGTGAGGAAAGCCTTAGGAGTGAGCAGTTCTTC. This codes for CAISEESLRSEQFF.

Notes on this clonotype: A read error is possible here, since a much larger clone lies one base away. The V gene is TRBV20-1, the J gene TRBJ1-5; D is possibly TRBD1 (5 bases). The CDR3 covers 15 residues. Germline values: CDR1 DFQATT, CDR2 SNEGSKA (reference sequence). V gave up 6 bases and J gave up 2 bases, with 17 bases separating them. This chain's CDR3 is CSAMTEMLRNQPQHF. In DNA, the CDR3 is TGCAGTGCAATGACAGAGATGTTACGCAATCAGCCCCAGCATTTT.

The table lists this clonotype with many counts. V is TRBV7-2 and J is TRBJ2-3; no clear D. The germline gives CDR1 SGHTA, CDR2 FQGNSA. The V and J ends lost 1 base and 2 bases respectively, with 10 bases between them. The CDR3 covers 15 residues. This CDR3 is CASSLGPSPTDTQYF. DNA of the CDR3: TGTGCCAGCAGCTTAGGACCCTCCCCCACAGATACGCAGTATTTT.

This clonotype was detected many times. The V and J genes are TRBV5-1 and TRBJ2-1; maybe TRBD2 (5 bases). Trimming took off 4 bases at V and 7 bases at J, with 9 bases between the two ends. Germline assignment: CDR1 SGHRS and CDR2 YFSETQ. The CDR3 runs 12 residues. This chain's CDR3 is CASSDGENEQFF. In DNA form, the CDR3 reads TGCGCCAGCAGCGATGGGGAGAATGAGCAGTTCTTC. The full variable domain, its missing parts supplied by reference TRBV5-1 and TRBJ2-1, is KAGVTQTPRYLIKTRGQQVTLSCSPISGHRSVSWYQQTPGQGLQFLFEYFSETQRNKGNFPGRFSGRQFSNSRSEMNVSTLELGDSALYLCASSDGENEQFFGPGTRLTVL.

This clonotype was detected many times. V and J are TRBV7-8 and TRBJ2-5; possibly TRBD1 for D (5 bases). V lost 3 bases to trimming and J lost 3 bases, with 8 bases between them. The CDR3 contains 13 residues. From germline, CDR1 is SGHVS and CDR2 FQNEAQ. CDR3 sequence reads: CASSFSREETQYF. The CDR3 nucleotides read TGTGCCAGCAGCTTTTCCAGGGAAGAGACCCAGTACTTC.

This clonotype was observed a handful of times. The chain links TRBV10-3 to TRBJ2-2; TRBD1 matches at 7 bases. CDR1 is ENHRY and CDR2 is SYGVKD in the germline V gene. The junction had 5 bases not matched to a gene; V was cut back by 10 bases and J by 0 bases. The CDR3 length is 14 residues. The CDR3 here is CATTGVPNTGELFF. CDR3 coding DNA: TGTGCCACCACAGGGGTTCCGAACACCGGGGAGCTGTTTTTT.

This clonotype was detected many times. The chain combines TRBV7-9 with TRBJ1-1; unclear D gene. With 1 base removed from V and 3 bases from J, the gap between germline ends came to 12 bases. The V gene's germline CDR1 is SEHNR and CDR2 FQNEAQ (reference sequence). CDR3 length: 15 amino acids. The CDR3 here is CASSLDSGVYTEAFF. The CDR3 DNA is TGTGCCAGCAGCTTAGACAGCGGGGTTTACACTGAAGCTTTCTTT.

Ten or more counts support this clonotype. The chain is built from TRBV11-3 and TRBJ2-1; maybe TRBD1 (6 bases). Between the trimmed V and J ends, which lost 5 bases and 5 bases, there was a span of 19 bases. The CDR3 consists of 16 residues. In germline, CDR1 is SGHNT, CDR2 YENEEA. CDR3 sequence reads: CASSPRSEQGNNEQFF. The CDR3 DNA is TGTGCCAGCAGCCCACGGAGTGAACAGGGAAACAATGAGCAGTTCTTC.

The chain uses TRBV5-1 and TRBJ2-2; 8 bases match TRBD1. This CDR3 spans 14 amino acids. Germline trimming cut 4 bases from V and 3 bases from J; bases unmatched to any gene: 2. Germline V gene sequence: CDR1 SGHRS, CDR2 YFSETQ. The CDR3 loop reads CASSDRGYTGELFF. For the CDR3, the DNA is TGCGCCAGCAGCGACAGGGGATACACCGGGGAGCTGTTTTTT. Complete variable domain (other parts from reference TRBV5-1 and TRBJ2-2): KAGVTQTPRYLIKTRGQQVTLSCSPISGHRSVSWYQQTPGQGLQFLFEYFSETQRNKGNFPGRFSGRQFSNSRSEMNVSTLELGDSALYLCASSDRGYTGELFFGEGSRLTVL.

This clonotype has a handful of counts. The chain joins TRBV6-2 or TRBV6-3 to TRBJ1-1, with D maybe TRBD1 (5 bases). V was cut by 2 bases and J by 4 bases, with 29 bases left in between. Germline V gene sequence: CDR1 MNHEY, CDR2 SVGEGT. CDR3 length: 20 residues. CDR3 protein: CASSYLLHSGTDLISTEAFF. CDR3 bases: TGTGCCAGCAGTTACCTTCTCCACTCCGGGACGGATTTAATTAGCACTGAAGCTTTCTTT.

Details on this clonotype: A much larger clone differs from this one at a single base, so this may be a read error. V and J are TRBV12-3 or TRBV12-4 and TRBJ2-1; TRBD1 agrees at 8 bases. Trimming at V came to 6 bases and at J to 6 bases, leaving 10 bases not matched to a gene. The CDR3 extends over 15 amino acids. The CDR3 sequence is CASSNWDRSPNEQFF. The CDR3 bases are TGTGCCAGCAGCAACTGGGACAGGAGCCCCAATGAGCAGTTCTTC.

The chain has TRBV29-1 and TRBJ2-7, with TRBD2 matching 13 bases. V was pared by 4 bases and J by 3 bases, with 3 bases of the junction left unmatched. CDR3 length equals 14 residues. CDR1 is SQVTM and CDR2 is ANQGSEA in the germline V gene. The CDR3 nucleotides are TGCAGCGTTGCCGGGACTAGCGGGATCTACGAGCAGTACTTC. It specifies CSVAGTSGIYEQYF.

V usage is TRBV5-1 and J usage is TRBJ2-3, with D perhaps TRBD2 (5 bases). Trimming took off 4 bases at V and 1 base at J, with 10 bases between the two ends. This CDR3 is 14 amino acids long. In germline, CDR1 is SGHRS, CDR2 YFSETQ. CDR3 sequence reads: CASSEGLRTDTQYF. CDR3 bases: TGCGCCAGCAGCGAAGGACTTCGCACAGATACGCAGTATTTT.